This T cell receptor beta chain was retrieved from a study of blood T cells in healthy people across ages. Overall study results and limits: Comparison with aged donors showed that long-lived donors had more naive CD4+ cells and higher diversity.

A word on this clonotype: Its antigen is unidentified.

The CDR3 runs 12 residues. Germline CDR1 and CDR2: DFQATT and SNEGSKA (reference sequence). The use of a sample-barcoded 5' primer and a J-beta primer mix characterized a second PCR of about 7 to 12 cycles. MiXCR was run by TCRdb on the 5' RACE reads, yielding one entry per CDR3 protein. The sample records 750,000 to 950,000 distinct CDR3 sequences, about 27% being singletons. These data were also reused for a study on T cells of mothers and their children. According to that study: cDNA was made from all extracted RNA, 1.5 ug per 15 ul. Mothers and children who were related shared slightly more overlap than unrelated pairs, but not significantly more.

This chain joins TRBV20-1 and TRBJ1-2; TRBD1 might be the D (6 bases). The clonotype was recovered from a woman aged 40 to 49 in good health. The sample taken for sequencing was blood. The CDR3 DNA is TGCAGGGCTTACGGGGGGGCGTATGGCTACACCTTC. Translated, it gives CRAYGGAYGYTF.